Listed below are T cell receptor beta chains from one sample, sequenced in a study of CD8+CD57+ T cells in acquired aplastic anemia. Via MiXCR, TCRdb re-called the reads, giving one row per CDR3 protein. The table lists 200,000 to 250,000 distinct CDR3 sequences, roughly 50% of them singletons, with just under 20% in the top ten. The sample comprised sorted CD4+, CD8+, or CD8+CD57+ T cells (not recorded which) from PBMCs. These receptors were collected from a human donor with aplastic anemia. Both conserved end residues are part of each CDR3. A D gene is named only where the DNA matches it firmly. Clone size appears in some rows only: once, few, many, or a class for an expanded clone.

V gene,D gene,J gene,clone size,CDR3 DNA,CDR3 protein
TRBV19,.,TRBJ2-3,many,TGTGCCAGTAGTAAGGTGGGAACCACAGATACGCAGTATTTT,CASSKVGTTDTQYF
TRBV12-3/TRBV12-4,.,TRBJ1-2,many,TGTGCCAGCAGTTGGGCAGACAGAAGGTCCTCTGGCTACACCTTC,CASSWADRRSSGYTF
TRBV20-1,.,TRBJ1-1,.,TGCAGTATGTGGGAGGGAGAAGCTTTCTTT,CSMWEGEAFF
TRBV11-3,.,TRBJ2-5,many,TGTGCCAGCAGCTTAGTACGGGGGCAAGAGACCCAGTACTTC,CASSLVRGQETQYF
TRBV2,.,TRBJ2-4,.,TGTGCCAGCATAGACCGGACGGTGGGGGCGGCTAACATTCAGTACTTC,CASIDRTVGAANIQYF
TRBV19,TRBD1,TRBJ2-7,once,TGTGCCAGTAGTCAACAGGGGGCAATCGAGCAGTACTTC,CASSQQGAIEQYF
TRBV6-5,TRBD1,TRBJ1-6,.,TGTGCCAGCAGTTCTATAGGACAGGGGCCATCACCCCTCCACTTT,CASSSIGQGPSPLHF
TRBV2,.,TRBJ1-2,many,TGTGCCAGCAGCCGGGACATCTCCTACTATGGCTACACCTTC,CASSRDISYYGYTF
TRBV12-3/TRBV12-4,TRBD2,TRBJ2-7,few,TGTGCCACCAGTGAGGGACTAGCGGCGACCTACGAGCAGTACTTC,CATSEGLAATYEQYF
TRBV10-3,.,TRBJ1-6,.,TGTGCCATCAGTGAGTCTAATTCACCCCTCCACTTT,CAISESNSPLHF
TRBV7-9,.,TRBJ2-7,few,TGTGCCAGCAGAAATGGACAGACCTACGAGCAGTACTTC,CASRNGQTYEQYF
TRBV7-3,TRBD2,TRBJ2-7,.,TGTGCCAGCAGCTTAACAGCGGGAGCCTCCGAGCAGTACTTC,CASSLTAGASEQYF
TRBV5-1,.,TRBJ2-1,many,TGCGCCAGCAGCTTGCCGGCTGGTGAGCAGTTCTTC,CASSLPAGEQFF
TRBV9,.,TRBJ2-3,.,TGTGCCAGCAGCGACGTGGGGGGTGGGGATACGCAGTATTTT,CASSDVGGGDTQYF
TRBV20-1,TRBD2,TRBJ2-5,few,TGCAGTGCCCATCCTTTGAGCGGGAGCGACCTTCGGACCCAGTACTTC,CSAHPLSGSDLRTQYF
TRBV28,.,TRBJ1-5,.,TGTGCCAGCAGTTTATCGAGTCGGGGGTATAGCAATCAGCCCCAGCATTTT,CASSLSSRGYSNQPQHF
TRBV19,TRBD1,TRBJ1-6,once,TGTGCCAGTATCCCACCGGGACAGCGGAATTCACCCCTCCACTTT,CASIPPGQRNSPLHF
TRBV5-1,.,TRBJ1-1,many,TGCGCCAGCAGCCCCCGGACGCTACTATCGGACACTGAAGCTTTCTTT,CASSPRTLLSDTEAFF